These 12 T cell receptor beta chains came from one sample sequenced in a study of cytomegalovirus exposure and HLA in healthy donors. The data were produced by immunoSEQ multiplex PCR, yet TCRdb's version contains in-frame clones alone and is incomplete. The table records fewer than 350,000 clones, over 75% of them present only once. Source material: PBMCs. All receptors come from a woman between 18 and 30 years old in good health and CMV-seronegative.

This rearrangement joins TRBV9 to TRBJ2-2; D unclear. Germline V gives CDR1 SGDLS, CDR2 YYNGEE. V lost 4 bases and J lost 0, with 16 bases in between. CDR3 length: 17 amino acids. This CDR3 is CASSLSRRIANTGELFF. The CDR3 bases are TGTGCCAGCAGCCTCTCGAGGCGGATCGCGAACACCGGGGAGCTGTTTTTT.

The V and J genes are TRBV25-1 and TRBJ2-6; a weak D match, TRBD2 (6 bases). This CDR3 has 17 residues. Germline loops: CDR1 MGHDK, CDR2 SYGVNS. Deletions cut 6 bases from V and 0 bases from J, with 15 bases between. CDR3 in amino acids: CASRPPGDYSGANVLTF. CDR3 nucleotides: TGTGCCAGCAGACCCCCGGGGGATTACTCTGGGGCCAACGTCCTGACTTTC.

This chain connects TRBV28 to TRBJ1-4; D uncertain. V lost 5 bases to trimming and J lost 7 bases, with 20 bases between them. Germline loops: CDR1 MDHEN, CDR2 SYDVKM. This CDR3 has 16 residues. The CDR3 sequence is CASSPLSGSPTEKLFF. CDR3 DNA: TGTGCCAGCAGTCCTCTTTCAGGAAGCCCTACTGAAAAACTGTTTTTT.

V is TRBV7-8 and J is TRBJ1-3; D not certain. V shed 5 bases and J shed 0 bases, with 11 bases lying between them. In germline, CDR1 is SGHVS, CDR2 FQNEAQ. The CDR3 covers 15 residues. This CDR3 is CASSLLMGSGNTIYF. The DNA of the CDR3 is TGTGCCAGCAGCCTACTAATGGGCTCTGGAAACACCATATATTTT. The variable domain in full, with the rest retrieved from reference TRBV7-8 and TRBJ1-3, is GAGVSQSPRYKVAKRGQDVALRCDPISGHVSLFWYQQALGQGPEFLTYFQNEAQLDKSGLPSDRFFAERPEGSVSTLKIQRTQQEDSAVYLCASSLLMGSGNTIYFGEGSWLTVV.

This chain joins TRBV5-1 and TRBJ2-2; 15 positions agree with TRBD2. V was clipped by 1 base and J by 9 bases; unmatched bases: 19. This CDR3 has 21 residues. CDR1 and CDR2 (germline): SGHRS, YFSETQ. Written as DNA, the CDR3 is TGCGCCAGCAGCTTGCCCCACCGGACTAGCGGGAGGGCCATTTTACGTAGGGAGCTGTTTTTT. It is translated as CASSLPHRTSGRAILRRELFF.

Only one count was recorded for this clone. The CDR3 DNA reads as TGTGCCAGCAGTACAAACGGCCTGACTAATCAGCCCCAGCATTTT. This translates into CASSTNGLTNQPQHF. This chain uses TRBV9 with TRBJ1-5, with D hard to call. The V gene's germline CDR1 is SGDLS and CDR2 YYNGEE. V lost 5 bases and J 4 bases, leaving 16 bases between the germline ends. CDR3 length equals 15 residues.

About this clone itself: A read error may account for a junction end that differs from germline. V and J are TRBV7-7 and TRBJ2-1; maybe TRBD2 (6 bases). The CDR3 contains 14 residues. In germline, CDR1 is SSHAT, CDR2 FNYEAQ (reference sequence). CDR3 in amino acids: CASSPNPGVNEQFF. The CDR3 DNA is TGTGCTAGCAGCCCCAATCCGGGAGTCAATGAGCAGTTCTTC.

This chain uses TRBV7-6 with TRBJ2-3, with a possible D match to TRBD1 (6 bases). CDR1 and CDR2 from the germline V gene are SGHVS and FNYEAQ. This CDR3 is 13 amino acids long. Trimming pared 5 bases from V and 7 bases from J, leaving 13 bases between. This chain's CDR3 is CASSLPGEYTQYF. The CDR3 DNA reads TGTGCCAGCAGCCTTCCAGGGGAATATACGCAGTATTTT.

The gene calls are TRBV2 and TRBJ2-7; TRBD2 aligns across 9 bases. The germline V gene encodes CDR1 SNHLY and CDR2 FYNNEI. The CDR3 loop spans 15 amino acids. After removal of 0 bases from V and 3 bases from J, the junction contained 3 bases not matched to a gene. The CDR3 here is CASSEALTSGYEQYF. CDR3 bases: TGTGCCAGCAGTGAAGCGTTGACTAGCGGCTACGAGCAGTACTTC.

The chain combines TRBV2 with TRBJ2-5; D not certain. CDR1 SNHLY and CDR2 FYNNEI come from the germline V gene. With 8 bases removed from V and 2 bases from J, the gap between germline ends came to 12 bases. The CDR3 is made up of 13 amino acids. Here the CDR3 DNA reads TGTGCCAGCGGTGGCGACGGGCAAGAGACCCAGTACTTC. Encoded protein: CASGGDGQETQYF. Together with reference TRBV2 and TRBJ2-5, the CDR3 gives the full variable domain: EPEVTQTPSHQVTQMGQEVILRCVPISNHLYFYWYRQILGQKVEFLVSFYNNEISEKSEIFDDQFSVERPDGSNFTLKIRSTKLEDSAMYFCASGGDGQETQYFGPGTRLLVL.

The V and J genes are TRBV27 and TRBJ2-2, with TRBD2 as a possible D gene (6 bases). The V end was cut by 2 bases, the J end by 5 bases, with 15 bases between. CDR1 is MNHEY, CDR2 SMNVEV, per germline (reference sequence). The CDR3 is made up of 16 amino acids. CDR3 sequence reads: CASSLILTGRTGELFF. CDR3 coding DNA: TGTGCCAGCAGTTTAATATTAACGGGGAGGACCGGGGAGCTGTTTTTT.

The chain has TRBV2 and TRBJ2-5; weak D call: TRBD2 (5 bases). Germline values: CDR1 SNHLY, CDR2 FYNNEI. V was trimmed by 2 bases and J by 5 bases, leaving 12 bases between them. The CDR3 has 14 residues. CDR3 protein: CASSERRSAETQYF. The CDR3 DNA reads as TGTGCCAGCAGTGAAAGGAGGTCCGCGGAGACCCAGTACTTC. The entire variable domain, with the rest obtained from reference TRBV2 and TRBJ2-5, is as follows: EPEVTQTPSHQVTQMGQEVILRCVPISNHLYFYWYRQILGQKVEFLVSFYNNEISEKSEIFDDQFSVERPDGSNFTLKIRSTKLEDSAMYFCASSERRSAETQYFGPGTRLLVL.